These 27 T cell receptor beta chains originate from one sample sequenced in a study of blood T cell repertoires in COVID-19. The table came from immunoSEQ multiplex PCR; TCRdb's copy has only in-frame clones and leaves some out. The repertoire holds approximately 72,000 clones, 80% to 85% seen once, with 8.8% in the top ten. The sequenced material came from peripheral blood. All receptors come from a man aged 50-59 years with active COVID-19.

V usage is TRBV13 and J usage is TRBJ2-1, with 7 bases identical to TRBD2. The CDR3 spans 16 residues. Germline-derived CDR1 and CDR2 are PRHDT and FYEKMQ (reference sequence). The trim removed 2 bases at V and 4 bases at J, leaving 8 bases unmatched. The CDR3 is CASSLYPGGRYNEQFF. CDR3 coding DNA: TGTGCCAGCAGCTTATACCCGGGGGGAAGGTACAATGAGCAGTTCTTC. Combining the CDR3 with reference TRBV13 and TRBJ2-1 gives the whole variable domain AAGVIQSPRHLIKEKRETATLKCYPIPRHDTVYWYQQGPGQDPQFLISFYEKMQSDKGSIPDRFSAQQFSDYHSELNMSSLELGDSALYFCASSLYPGGRYNEQFFGPGTRLTVL.

The rearrangement joins TRBV5-6 to TRBJ2-1; TRBD2 aligns across 7 bases. V dropped 3 bases and J dropped 2; count of bases not matched to a gene: 5. Germline V lookup: CDR1 SGHDT, CDR2 YYEEEE. This CDR3 is built from 15 residues. The CDR3 DNA follows: TGTGCCAGCAGCTCACGCGGGGGTACCTACAATGAGCAGTTCTTC. This codes for CASSSRGGTYNEQFF.

The chain joins TRBV12-5 to TRBJ1-6; D gene uncertain. The germline gives CDR1 LGHNT, CDR2 FRNRAP. The CDR3 consists of 17 residues. Trimming pared 4 bases from V and 7 bases from J, leaving 20 bases between. DNA of the CDR3: TGTGCTAGTGGTTCGTACCCTGGAGGCGCCAAGAATTCACCCCTCCACTTT. Protein: CASGSYPGGAKNSPLHF.

The rearrangement joins TRBV18 to TRBJ2-7; a weak D match, TRBD1 (6 bases). V lost 0 bases to trimming and J lost 2 bases, with 11 bases between them. This CDR3 is built from 15 residues. Looked up from germline, CDR1 is KGHSH and CDR2 is LQKENI. The CDR3: CASSPPTGYPYEQYF. The CDR3 nucleotides are TGTGCCAGCTCACCACCAACAGGGTACCCCTACGAGCAGTACTTC.

This chain links TRBV2 with TRBJ1-2; 8 bases match TRBD1. Germline lookup yields CDR1 SNHLY and CDR2 FYNNEI. The CDR3 contains 13 residues. The trim removed 7 bases at V and 8 bases at J, leaving 9 bases unmatched. The CDR3 DNA sequence: TGTGCCAGCAACGCGGACAGGGTGAGAGGCTACACCTTC. Protein product: CASNADRVRGYTF.

The chain is built from TRBV6-1 and TRBJ1-3; 7 nucleotides agree with TRBD1. After removal of 0 bases from V and 8 bases from J, the junction contained 10 bases not matched to a gene. In germline, CDR1 is MNHNS, CDR2 SASEGT. The CDR3 has 16 amino acids. The DNA for the CDR3 is TGTGCCAGCAGTGAAGCCCCGACAGGGTTGCGACACACCATATATTTT. Residues: CASSEAPTGLRHTIYF.

The chain is built from TRBV5-1 and TRBJ1-5, with TRBD1 matching over 8 bases. V was pared by 4 bases and J by 6 bases, with 12 bases of the junction left unmatched. Germline V gives CDR1 SGHRS, CDR2 YFSETQ. The CDR3 length is 16 residues. The CDR3 reads CASSATGQGGGQPQHF. CDR3 nucleotide sequence: TGCGCCAGCAGCGCTACCGGACAGGGAGGCGGTCAGCCCCAGCATTTT.

The gene calls are TRBV19 and TRBJ2-7, with TRBD1 matching 9 bases. The CDR3 covers 19 residues. CDR1 and CDR2 from the germline V gene are LNHDA and SQIVND (reference sequence). V shed 4 bases and J 4 bases; nucleotides not matched to a gene: 20. The CDR3 loop is CASSNPGTGSIGRAYEQYF. DNA for the CDR3: TGTGCCAGTAGTAACCCAGGGACAGGGTCTATCGGTCGGGCATACGAGCAGTACTTC.

The chain employs TRBV18 and TRBJ2-5; 8 positions match TRBD1. The CDR3 runs to 15 residues. The V and J ends lost 3 bases and 5 bases, in that order; junction bases with no gene match: 8. Germline-derived CDR1 and CDR2 are KGHSH and LQKENI. The CDR3 nucleotides are TGTGCCAGCTCACCTCGGACAGGGTCGGGGGAGACCCAGTACTTC. It yields the protein CASSPRTGSGETQYF.

Many counts were recorded for this clone. The rearrangement links TRBV9 to TRBJ1-3; 9 bases are a match to TRBD1. The V gene end was trimmed by 0 bases and the J gene end by 4 bases; junction bases not matched to a gene: 11. Germline V gives CDR1 SGDLS, CDR2 YYNGEE. This CDR3 comprises 18 residues. The DNA of the CDR3 is TGTGCCAGCAGCGTAGGGGGCCCCGGGACAGGGAACGGAAACACCATATATTTT. Encoded protein: CASSVGGPGTGNGNTIYF. Complete variable domain (other parts from reference TRBV9 and TRBJ1-3): DSGVTQTPKHLITATGQRVTLRCSPRSGDLSVYWYQQSLDQGLQFLIQYYNGEERAKGNILERFSAQQFPDLHSELNLSSLELGDSALYFCASSVGGPGTGNGNTIYFGEGSWLTVV.

V is TRBV4-3 and J is TRBJ2-7; TRBD1 is a possible D gene (6 bases). Trimming cost V 5 bases and J 1 base, with 12 bases left between them. The CDR3 runs to 14 residues. CDR1 is LGHNA, CDR2 YSLEER, per germline. CDR3 in amino acids: CASSYRRGSYEQYF. The CDR3 DNA follows: TGCGCCAGCAGCTACCGTAGGGGGTCCTACGAGCAGTACTTC.

The chain carries TRBV6-1 and TRBJ1-4; a possible D gene is TRBD1 (6 bases). In germline, CDR1 is MNHNS, CDR2 SASEGT. V lost 1 base to trimming and J lost 8 bases, with 11 bases between them. The CDR3 has 14 residues. The CDR3 loop reads CASSEVAGDEKLFF. CDR3 in DNA: TGTGCCAGCAGTGAAGTGGCAGGGGACGAAAAACTGTTTTTT.

The rearrangement links TRBV27 to TRBJ1-1, with TRBD1 matching 7 bases. Germline assignment: CDR1 MNHEY and CDR2 SMNVEV (reference sequence). CDR3 length: 13 residues. J lost 3 bases, V lost 6 bases, and 4 bases had no gene match. The CDR3 DNA is TGTGCCAGCAGACAGGGGAGGTACACTGAAGCTTTCTTT. Translated, it gives CASRQGRYTEAFF.

The chain carries TRBV19 and TRBJ2-1; 8 bases fit TRBD2. With 8 bases clipped from V and 4 bases from J, the junction kept 10 bases outside the gene matches. Germline V gives CDR1 LNHDA, CDR2 SQIVND (reference sequence). This CDR3 region has 15 residues. The CDR3 here is CASGGAGAVYNEQFF. The CDR3 DNA is TGTGCCAGTGGGGGAGCGGGAGCGGTATACAATGAGCAGTTCTTC.

This clone was seen just once. J is TRBJ2-7 and V is TRBV7-8; possible D gene TRBD1, 5 bases. CDR1 is SGHVS and CDR2 is FQNEAQ in the germline V gene. V was clipped by 5 bases and J by 3 bases, with 26 bases between them. The CDR3 contains 18 residues. The CDR3 nucleotides read TGTGCCAGCAGCCCCATGGGCAGGGATGGGGCCCAACGCTACGAGCAGTACTTC. Translating it yields CASSPMGRDGAQRYEQYF.

The chain joins TRBV6-2 or TRBV6-3 to TRBJ1-2, with TRBD1 identical over 9 bases. CDR1 MNHEY and CDR2 SVGEGT come from the germline V gene. CDR3 length: 13 amino acids. Trimming removed 5 bases from V and 7 bases from J; junction bases left unmatched: 5. Here the CDR3 reads CASSGQGFRGYTF. The CDR3 DNA reads TGTGCCAGCAGTGGACAGGGGTTTCGTGGCTACACCTTC.

The chain joins TRBV2 to TRBJ2-4, with 14 positions matching TRBD2. The CDR3 has 17 residues. Losses at the gene ends were 9 bases for V and 2 bases for J; bases not matched to a gene: 9. CDR1 SNHLY and CDR2 FYNNEI come from the germline V gene. CDR3: CASGTSGGPTTKNIQYF. The CDR3 region has the DNA TGTGCCAGTGGGACTAGCGGGGGACCCACAACCAAAAACATTCAGTACTTC.

This chain connects TRBV9 to TRBJ1-5; TRBD1 matches at 9 bases. V was clipped by 3 bases and J by 6 bases; unmatched bases: 10. The CDR3 loop spans 16 amino acids. Germline V CDR1 and CDR2: SGDLS, YYNGEE. The CDR3 region is CASSASGQGFGQPQHF. The DNA for the CDR3 is TGTGCCAGCAGCGCCTCGGGACAGGGTTTTGGTCAGCCCCAGCATTTT.

The rearrangement links TRBV4-2 to TRBJ2-1; the match to TRBD2 covers 8 bases. This CDR3 is built from 17 residues. Germline assignment: CDR1 LGHNA and CDR2 YNFKEQ. With V trimmed by 0 bases and J by 4 bases, 8 bases remained unmatched. The DNA for the CDR3 is TGTGCCAGCAGCCAAGATCTTCTAGCGGGCCTATACAATGAGCAGTTCTTC. Its translation: CASSQDLLAGLYNEQFF.

This sequence joins TRBV2 and TRBJ1-1, with D perhaps TRBD1 (6 bases). Germline V CDR1 and CDR2: SNHLY, FYNNEI. This CDR3 has 13 residues. V gave up 7 bases and J gave up 2 bases, with 11 bases separating them. The CDR3 DNA reads TGTGCCAGCATAGGGACAAAAAACACTGAAGCTTTCTTT. Translating gives CASIGTKNTEAFF.

The chain uses TRBV6-2 or TRBV6-3 and TRBJ2-7; TRBD1 matches 10 bases. V lost 5 bases to trimming and J lost 6 bases; unmatched junction nucleotides: 4. The CDR3 has 13 amino acids. From germline, CDR1 is MNHEY and CDR2 SVGEGT. CDR3 sequence (DNA): TGTGCCAGCAGTCAATGGGACAGGGGCGAGCAGTACTTC. Translation gives CASSQWDRGEQYF.

The chain joins TRBV5-1 to TRBJ2-7, with 7 bases that match TRBD1. CDR3 length equals 14 residues. Germline assignment: CDR1 SGHRS and CDR2 YFSETQ. Losses at the gene ends were 4 bases for V and 7 bases for J; bases not matched to a gene: 11. The CDR3 DNA reads as TGCGCCAGCAGCGTAGGACAGGTTCCGGGTGAGCAGTACTTC. This translates into CASSVGQVPGEQYF.

The chain has TRBV29-1 and TRBJ2-1; 8 nucleotides align to TRBD2. The CDR3 has 13 amino acids. Germline V gives CDR1 SQVTM, CDR2 ANQGSEA. With 4 bases clipped from V and 2 bases from J, the junction kept 1 base outside the gene matches. The CDR3 DNA is TGCAGCGTTGGTAGCGGGACCTACAATGAGCAGTTCTTC. Amino acids: CSVGSGTYNEQFF.

This chain joins TRBV6-5 and TRBJ2-5; D gene unclear. Trimming removed 6 bases from V and 2 bases from J, with 16 bases in between. The CDR3 has 15 residues. CDR1 and CDR2 from the germline V gene are MNHEY and SVGAGI. The CDR3 DNA reads TGTGCCAGCAGCCCAGTCATACCATTGCAAGAGACCCAGTACTTC. Translation: CASSPVIPLQETQYF.

J is TRBJ1-2 and V is TRBV18; 9 bases align to TRBD1. J lost 4 bases, V lost 2 bases, and 14 bases had no gene match. From germline, CDR1 is KGHSH and CDR2 LQKENI. CDR3 length: 18 amino acids. CDR3 residues: CASSPMRTGEYGSYGYTF. CDR3 nucleotide sequence: TGTGCCAGCTCACCAATGAGGACAGGGGAGTATGGTAGCTATGGCTACACCTTC.

The rearrangement links TRBV7-8 to TRBJ2-7, with 8 bases lining up with TRBD1. The J segment lost 4 bases and the V segment lost 1 base, leaving 3 bases of the junction unmatched. The CDR3 runs to 14 residues. Germline values: CDR1 SGHVS, CDR2 FQNEAQ. CDR3 amino acids: CASSLGTGFYEQYF. For the CDR3, the DNA is TGTGCCAGCAGCTTAGGGACAGGGTTTTACGAGCAGTACTTC.

The V gene is TRBV25-1, the J gene TRBJ2-2; TRBD2 agrees at 7 bases. Germline loops: CDR1 MGHDK, CDR2 SYGVNS. V was clipped by 10 bases and J by 6 bases; unmatched bases: 8. CDR3 length: 13 residues. Here the CDR3 DNA reads TGTGCCACCAACCTGGGGGGGGCCGGGGAGCTGTTTTTT. Its protein product is CATNLGGAGELFF.